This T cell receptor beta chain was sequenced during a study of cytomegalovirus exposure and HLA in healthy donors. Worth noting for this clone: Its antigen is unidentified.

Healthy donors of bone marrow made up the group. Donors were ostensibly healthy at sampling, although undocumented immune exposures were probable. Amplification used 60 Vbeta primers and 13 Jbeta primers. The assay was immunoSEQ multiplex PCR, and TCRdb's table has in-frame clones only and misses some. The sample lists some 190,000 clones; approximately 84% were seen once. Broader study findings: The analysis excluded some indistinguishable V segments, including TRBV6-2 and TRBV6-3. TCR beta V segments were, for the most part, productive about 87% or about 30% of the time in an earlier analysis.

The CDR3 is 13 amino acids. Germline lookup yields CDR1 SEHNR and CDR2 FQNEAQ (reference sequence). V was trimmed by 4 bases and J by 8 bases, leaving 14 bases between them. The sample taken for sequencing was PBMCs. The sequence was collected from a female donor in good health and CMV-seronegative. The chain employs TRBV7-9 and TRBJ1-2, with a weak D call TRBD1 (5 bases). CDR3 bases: TGTGCCAGCAGCTCCGGCAGGGTCGGCGGCTACACCTTC. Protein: CASSSGRVGGYTF.